These 24 T cell receptor beta chains were all obtained from the same sample, sequenced in a study of T cell repertoires in cytomegalovirus infection. A single record per CDR3 protein comes from TCRdb applying MiXCR to the reads. The sample carries approximately 400,000 distinct CDR3 sequences, about 33% recorded once. The sequencing sample was made of PBMCs. These TCRs come from a human donor in good health (CMV status not recorded). Some clones in this sample may be carry-over from other donors' samples.

V usage is TRBV5-5 and J usage is TRBJ1-5, with D uncertain. The CDR3 is made up of 11 amino acids. CDR1 and CDR2 (germline): SGHKS, YYEKEE (reference sequence). With 4 bases removed from V and 5 bases from J, the gap between germline ends came to 4 bases. In DNA form, the CDR3 reads TGTGCCAGCAGCACCGATCAGCCCCAGCATTTT. Its protein product is CASSTDQPQHF.

This clonotype came up many times. The genes are TRBV7-6 and TRBJ1-1; unclear D gene. Germline CDR1 is SGHVS and CDR2 is FNYEAQ. The V end lost 5 bases, the J end lost 6 bases, and 10 bases lay between the germline ends. This CDR3 has 12 amino acids. This chain's CDR3 is CASSPLPSEAFF. The CDR3, as DNA: TGTGCCAGCAGCCCCTTGCCGTCTGAAGCTTTCTTT.

This clonotype appeared many times. The chain uses TRBV7-2 and TRBJ1-5, with no clear D. Germline V gives CDR1 SGHTA, CDR2 FQGNSA. V shed 2 bases and J shed 0 bases, with 8 bases lying between them. The CDR3 covers 15 residues. The DNA for the CDR3 is TGTGCCAGCAGCTTAATCGCGGGTAGCAATCAGCCCCAGCATTTT. Translated: CASSLIAGSNQPQHF.

V and J are TRBV4-2 and TRBJ2-3; 13 positions match TRBD2. The CDR3 has 17 residues. The germline gives CDR1 LGHNA, CDR2 YNFKEQ. V shed 0 bases, J shed 2 bases, and the junction held 2 bases outside the gene matches. The CDR3 sequence is CASSQEGLAGVTDTQYF. CDR3 in DNA: TGTGCCAGCAGCCAAGAAGGACTAGCGGGGGTCACAGATACGCAGTATTTT.

This clonotype appeared a few times. The chain joins TRBV7-8 to TRBJ1-4; D call uncertain. There are 17 residues in the CDR3. V was shortened by 0 bases and J by 4 bases, with 15 bases between the two germline ends. Germline lookup yields CDR1 SGHVS and CDR2 FQNEAQ. CDR3 amino acids: CASSLAGGFLYNEKLFF. DNA of the CDR3: TGTGCCAGCAGCTTAGCCGGAGGCTTTCTCTATAATGAAAAACTGTTTTTT.

The genes are TRBV20-1 and TRBJ2-3; 9 nucleotides agree with TRBD2. The germline gives CDR1 DFQATT, CDR2 SNEGSKA (reference sequence). The CDR3 loop spans 14 amino acids. After removal of 3 bases from V and 1 base from J, the junction contained 2 bases not matched to a gene. CDR3 sequence reads: CSASLAGRTDTQYF. CDR3 nucleotide sequence: TGCAGTGCTAGTCTAGCGGGGCGCACAGATACGCAGTATTTT.

The rearrangement uses TRBV12-3 or TRBV12-4 and TRBJ2-3, with unresolved D. The CDR3 contains 12 residues. The ends were cut back, 4 bases at V and 6 bases at J, with 8 bases in the middle. The CDR3 protein is CASSWGRDTQYF. Written as DNA, the CDR3 is TGTGCCAGCAGTTGGGGAAGGGATACGCAGTATTTT.

As for this clonotype: This clone may be a read error of a much larger clone one base away. Because it lacks the conserved phenylalanine or tryptophan at the end, this CDR3 is likely a read error. The gene calls are TRBV14 and TRBJ2-5; D is unclear. Germline CDR1 reads SGHDN; CDR2 reads FVKESK. The CDR3 is 14 amino acids. The V end was cut by 4 bases, the J end by 5 bases, with 14 bases between. CDR3 sequence (DNA): TGTGCCAGCAGCCCATCGTTTGGGCGGGAGACCCAGTACTGC. Encoded protein: CASSPSFGRETQYC.

This chain connects TRBV20-1 to TRBJ2-3; 9 bases map to TRBD2. After removal of 3 bases from V and 6 bases from J, the junction contained 4 bases not matched to a gene. The CDR3 is made up of 13 amino acids. Germline V gene lookup returns CDR1 DFQATT and CDR2 SNEGSKA (reference sequence). This chain's CDR3 is CSASRLAGDTQYF. CDR3 DNA: TGCAGTGCTAGTAGGCTAGCGGGGGATACGCAGTATTTT.

This clonotype was seen only a few times. The genes are TRBV4-1 and TRBJ2-5; D is unresolved. In germline, CDR1 is MGHRA, CDR2 YSYEKL. The CDR3 is 14 amino acids. Trimming removed 0 bases from V and 5 bases from J, with 10 bases in between. The CDR3: CASSQDESWETQYF. CDR3 in DNA: TGCGCCAGCAGCCAAGACGAATCTTGGGAGACCCAGTACTTC.

A few counts support this clonotype. CDR3 loop: CASSYSIGTGDLNSNQPQHF. In DNA, the CDR3 is TGTGCCAGCAGTTACTCGATCGGGACAGGGGATCTAAATAGCAATCAGCCCCAGCATTTT. The chain couples TRBV6-6 to TRBJ1-5, with TRBD1 identical over 10 bases. The CDR3 sequence is 20 residues long. CDR1 and CDR2 (germline): MNHNY, SVGAGI (reference sequence). V gave up 0 bases and J gave up 0 bases; unmatched junction bases: 11.

This clonotype was detected many times. The chain employs TRBV6-1 and TRBJ1-1, with a tentative D call TRBD1 (5 bases). Per the germline V gene, CDR1 is MNHNS and CDR2 is SASEGT. Trimming took off 5 bases at V and 7 bases at J, with 17 bases between the two ends. The CDR3 covers 14 residues. The CDR3 here is CASSLRGGAIEAFF. As DNA, the CDR3 is TGTGCCAGCAGTCTCCGGGGAGGGGCGATTGAAGCTTTCTTT.

This clonotype has just a few counts. This sequence joins TRBV5-5 and TRBJ2-3; a weak D match, TRBD1 (6 bases). CDR3 length: 14 residues. V lost 4 bases to trimming and J lost 6 bases, with 15 bases between them. The germline V gene has CDR1 SGHKS and CDR2 YYEKEE (reference sequence). The CDR3 coding sequence is TGTGCCAGCAGCAGTTCACAGGGCTTGGATACGCAGTATTTT. It is translated as CASSSSQGLDTQYF.

The gene calls are TRBV10-3 and TRBJ2-3, with unresolved D. Germline CDR1 is ENHRY and CDR2 is SYGVKD. This CDR3 is built from 14 residues. V was shortened by 0 bases and J by 3 bases, with 7 bases between the two germline ends. The CDR3 nucleotides are TGTGCCATCAGTGAGTCGGGGTTGACAGATACGCAGTATTTT. As protein: CAISESGLTDTQYF.

This clonotype was seen at least ten times. The chain carries TRBV6-1 and TRBJ2-4, with D possibly being TRBD1 (5 bases). The CDR3 totals 14 residues. Germline-derived CDR1 and CDR2 are MNHNS and SASEGT. V shed 10 bases and J shed 0 bases, with 13 bases lying between them. CDR3 residues: CATRTTLAKNIQYF. The CDR3 DNA reads as TGTGCCACCAGGACAACTCTAGCCAAAAACATTCAGTACTTC.

There are many counts of this clonotype. The chain carries TRBV7-2 and TRBJ2-3; tentative D call: TRBD1 (5 bases). The V gene's germline CDR1 is SGHTA and CDR2 FQGNSA. The CDR3 has 15 amino acids. V lost 1 base to trimming and J lost 3 bases, with 11 bases between them. CDR3 bases: TGTGCCAGCAGCTTAGGGCAGGGTCGAACAGATACGCAGTATTTT. Its translation is CASSLGQGRTDTQYF.

This clonotype was picked up a small number of times. The chain employs TRBV15 and TRBJ1-5; D not resolved. The CDR3 sequence is 13 residues long. Trimming cost V 1 base and J 1 base, with 2 bases left between them. Per the germline V gene, CDR1 is LNHNV and CDR2 is YYDKDF (reference sequence). CDR3 region: CATSRASNQPQHF. The CDR3 DNA follows: TGTGCCACCAGCAGAGCGAGCAATCAGCCCCAGCATTTT.

V usage is TRBV27 and J usage is TRBJ2-1; D is possibly TRBD1 (5 bases). Trimming stripped 11 bases from V and 2 bases from J, with 13 bases between. This CDR3 region has 13 residues. Germline loops: CDR1 MNHEY, CDR2 SMNVEV (reference sequence). In DNA form, the CDR3 reads TGTGCCGCTGGCAGGGATCCCTACAATGAGCAGTTCTTC. It codes for CAAGRDPYNEQFF.

This clonotype was recorded many times. The chain combines TRBV7-6 with TRBJ1-1; the match to TRBD1 covers 7 bases. The germline V gene has CDR1 SGHVS and CDR2 FNYEAQ. There are 15 residues in the CDR3. J was trimmed by 1 base and V by 4 bases; bases with no gene match: 6. The CDR3 sequence: CASSWGQLGNTEAFF. The CDR3 nucleotides read TGTGCCAGCAGCTGGGGACAGCTCGGGAACACTGAAGCTTTCTTT.

The chain links TRBV5-4 to TRBJ1-1; no reliable D call. CDR3 size: 12 residues. From germline, CDR1 is SGHNT and CDR2 YYREEE (reference sequence). The V end was cut by 0 bases, the J end by 7 bases, with 7 bases between. CDR3 loop: CASSLEGSEAFF. The CDR3 DNA reads as TGTGCCAGCAGCTTGGAAGGCAGTGAAGCTTTCTTT.

Details on this clonotype: This may be a read error: a much more frequent sequence differs by one nucleotide. J is TRBJ2-7 and V is TRBV11-2, with D perhaps TRBD1 (6 bases). The CDR3 spans 14 residues. CDR1 SGHAT and CDR2 FQNNGV come from the germline V gene. V dropped 2 bases and J dropped 2 bases, with 10 bases sitting between them. CDR3 residues: CASSLKRTAYEQYF. The CDR3, as DNA: TGTGCCAGCAGCTTAAAACGGACAGCCTACGAGCAGTACTTC.

This clonotype was detected once. This rearrangement joins TRBV6-5 to TRBJ1-3, with D possibly TRBD1 on 6 matching bases. CDR1 MNHEY and CDR2 SVGAGI come from the germline V gene. The CDR3 loop spans 13 amino acids. Deletions cut 11 bases from V and 7 bases from J, with 18 bases between. CDR3 in DNA: TGTGCCGGCAAACAGGGCCCGCGGAACACCATATATTTT. Its protein product is CAGKQGPRNTIYF.

This clonotype is a singleton in its sample. This chain connects TRBV5-1 to TRBJ1-1; perhaps TRBD1 as D (5 bases). Germline lookup yields CDR1 SGHRS and CDR2 YFSETQ. V lost 4 bases to trimming and J lost 7 bases, with 14 bases between them. This CDR3 spans 13 amino acids. The CDR3 reads CASSTTGGYEAFF. Here the CDR3 DNA reads TGCGCCAGCAGCACAACGGGGGGGTATGAAGCTTTCTTT.

The chain couples TRBV7-9 to TRBJ2-5; D not resolved. CDR3 length equals 13 residues. CDR1 and CDR2 from the germline V gene are SEHNR and FQNEAQ (reference sequence). Trimming took off 3 bases at V and 1 base at J, with 6 bases between the two ends. The DNA of the CDR3 is TGTGCCAGCAGCTTGGTTCTCCAAGAGACCCAGTACTTC. It yields the protein CASSLVLQETQYF.